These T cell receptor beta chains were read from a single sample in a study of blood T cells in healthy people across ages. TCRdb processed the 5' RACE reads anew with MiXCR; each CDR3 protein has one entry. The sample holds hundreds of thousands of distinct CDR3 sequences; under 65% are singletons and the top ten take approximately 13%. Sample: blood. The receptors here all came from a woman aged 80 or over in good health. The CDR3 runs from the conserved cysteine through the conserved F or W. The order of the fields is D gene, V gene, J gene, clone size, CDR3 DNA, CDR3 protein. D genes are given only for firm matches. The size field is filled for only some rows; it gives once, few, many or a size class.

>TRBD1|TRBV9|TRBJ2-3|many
TGTGCCAGCAGCGCGGGACAGGGGAAAAGCACAGATACGCAGTATTTT
CASSAGQGKSTDTQYF
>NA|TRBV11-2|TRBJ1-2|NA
NA
CASSFRVNTEAFFGQGAGGYGYTF
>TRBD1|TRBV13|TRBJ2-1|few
TGTGCCAGCAGCCAGTACATCAGGGGGCATAATGAGCAGTTCTTC
CASSQYIRGHNEQFF
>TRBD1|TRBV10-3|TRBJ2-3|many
TGTGCCATTACGGGGACAGGCACAGATACGCAGTATTTT
CAITGTGTDTQYF
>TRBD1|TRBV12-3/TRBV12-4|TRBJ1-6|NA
TGTGCCAGCAGTCGCAGGGGGCAAAATTCACCCCTCCACTTT
CASSRRGQNSPLHF
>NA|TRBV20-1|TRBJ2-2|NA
TGCAGTGCTAGAGATCCTCTGCGCCCGACCGGGGAGCTGTTTTTT
CSARDPLRPTGELFF
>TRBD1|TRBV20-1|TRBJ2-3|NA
TGCAGTGCCCCACCCTCCGGGACAGGGGCAGCAGATACGCAGTATTTT
CSAPPSGTGAADTQYF
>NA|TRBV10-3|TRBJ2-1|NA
TGTGCCATCAGAAAAACAGGAGACTCCTACAATGAGCAGTTCTTC
CAIRKTGDSYNEQFF
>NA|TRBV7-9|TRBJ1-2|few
TGTGCCAGCAGTATACAGGCCAACTATGGCTACACCTTC
CASSIQANYGYTF
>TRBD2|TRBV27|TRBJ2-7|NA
TGTGCCAGCAGTTCACTAGCGGGGATCTACGAGCAGTACTTC
CASSSLAGIYEQYF
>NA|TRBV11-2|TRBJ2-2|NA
TGTGCCAGCAGCAGACAGATTGCGAACACCGGGGAGCTGTTTTTT
CASSRQIANTGELFF
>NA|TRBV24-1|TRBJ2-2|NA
TGTGCCACCAGTGATCTGAGGGGGGGCGCGATCGCGAACACCGGGGAGCTGTTTTTT
CATSDLRGGAIANTGELFF
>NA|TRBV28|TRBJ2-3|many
TGTGCCAGCAGTCCCGACAGTCTTCGTCGCGCAGATACGCAGTATTTT
CASSPDSLRRADTQYF
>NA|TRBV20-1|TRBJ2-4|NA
TGCAGTGGCGCACCGGGGCCAATTCAGTACTTC
CSGAPGPIQYF
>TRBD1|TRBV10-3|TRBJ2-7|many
TGTGCCATCACTCCAACAGGGGACAAATCCTACGAGCAGTACTTC
CAITPTGDKSYEQYF
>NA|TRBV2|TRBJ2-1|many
TGTGCCAGCAGTCGAGTGGAGCAGTTCTTC
CASSRVEQFF
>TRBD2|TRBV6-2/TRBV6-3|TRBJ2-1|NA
TGTGCCAGCAGAGAGAGCGGGAGCTCCTACAATGAGCAGTTCTTC
CASRESGSSYNEQFF
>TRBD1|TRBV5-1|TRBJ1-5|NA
TGCGCCAGCAGCTACGGACAGGAGAATCAGCCCCAGCATTTT
CASSYGQENQPQHF
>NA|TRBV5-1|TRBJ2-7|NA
TGCGCCAGCAGCTCCCAGGGAACCCTTGAGCAGTACTTC
CASSSQGTLEQYF
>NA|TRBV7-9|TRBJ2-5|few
TGTGCCAGCAGCTCGTGGATTATCCAAGAGACCCAGTACTTC
CASSSWIIQETQYF
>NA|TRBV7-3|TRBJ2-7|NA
TGTGCCAGCAGCTTAACAAAGGCGTCCGAGCAGTACTTC
CASSLTKASEQYF
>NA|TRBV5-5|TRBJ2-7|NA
TGTGCCAGCAGCCCCAGATCAGCCCCAGAAAGATCGTACGAGCAGTACTTC
CASSPRSAPERSYEQYF
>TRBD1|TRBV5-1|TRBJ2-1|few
TGCGCCAGCAGCCTCCGGGACAGGGTGCATACACCGGGTCCCTACAATGAGCAGTTCTTC
CASSLRDRVHTPGPYNEQFF
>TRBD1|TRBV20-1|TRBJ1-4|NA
TGCAGTGCTTCCCAGGGGGAGGATAAACTGTTTTTT
CSASQGEDKLFF
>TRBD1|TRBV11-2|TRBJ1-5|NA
TGTGCCAGCAGCTTAATCGCAGGGGGCGTCGGGCAGCCCCAGCATTTT
CASSLIAGGVGQPQHF
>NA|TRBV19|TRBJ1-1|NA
TGTGCCAGTAGTATCAAGGGACGGGGACACGAAGCTTTCTTT
CASSIKGRGHEAFF
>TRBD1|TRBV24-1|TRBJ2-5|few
TGTGCCACCAGTGACCGACAGGGGGTGGGAATTGAGACCCAGTACTTC
CATSDRQGVGIETQYF
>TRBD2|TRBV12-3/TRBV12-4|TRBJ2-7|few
TGTGCCAGCAGTACCCCTAGCGGGATTAGGAATGAGCAGTACTTC
CASSTPSGIRNEQYF
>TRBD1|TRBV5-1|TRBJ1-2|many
TGCGCCAGCAGCTTGGAGGGGGCAGGGAACTCCTGGGGCTACACCTTC
CASSLEGAGNSWGYTF
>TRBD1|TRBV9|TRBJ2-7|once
TGTGCCAGCAGCGTAGTGCCGGGACAGGGCTCCTGGGATGAGCAGTACTTC
CASSVVPGQGSWDEQYF
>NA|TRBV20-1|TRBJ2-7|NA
TGCAGTGCTGCGGACTTTGCGGACTACGAGCAGTACTTC
CSAADFADYEQYF
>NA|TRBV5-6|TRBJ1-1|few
TGTGCCAGCAGCTCCACCAAGGGGGGCTGCGGAGCTTTCTTT
CASSSTKGGCGAFF
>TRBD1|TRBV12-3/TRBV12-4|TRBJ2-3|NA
TGTGCCAGCAGCCCGACAGGGGTTAAGACAGATACGCAGTATTTT
CASSPTGVKTDTQYF
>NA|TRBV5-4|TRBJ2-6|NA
TGTGCCAGCAGCTTCGGGGCGAGGACTGGGGCCAACGTCCTGACTTTC
CASSFGARTGANVLTF
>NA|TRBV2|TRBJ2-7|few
TGTGCCAGCAAACACTGGACGTCGAGCTCCTACAATGAGCAGTACTTC
CASKHWTSSSYNEQYF
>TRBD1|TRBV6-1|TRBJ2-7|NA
TGTGCCTGCAGCCGGGACAGGGCGAACTACGAGCAGTACTTC
CACSRDRANYEQYF
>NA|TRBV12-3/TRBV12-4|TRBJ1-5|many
TGTGCCAGCAGTGCTGGGCTGGGGGGTCAGCCCCAGCATTTT
CASSAGLGGQPQHF
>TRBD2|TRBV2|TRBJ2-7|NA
TGTGCCAGCACTGAGATGGCGGGAGACCACGAGCAGTACTTC
CASTEMAGDHEQYF
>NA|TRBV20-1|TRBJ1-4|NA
TGCAGTGCTAGCAGACACTCAACTAATGAAAAACTGTTTTTT
CSASRHSTNEKLFF
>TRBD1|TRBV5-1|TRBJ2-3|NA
TGCGCCAACAGCTTGATCGGACAGGGGGGAATTGGTACGCAGTATTTT
CANSLIGQGGIGTQYF
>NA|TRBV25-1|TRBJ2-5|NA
TGTGCCAGCAGTGGGGTCGTAAGGTACAATGAGCAGTACTTC
CASSGVVRYNEQYF
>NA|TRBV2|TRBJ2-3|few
TGTGCCAGCAGTGTAAATAGCTTCACAGATACGCAGTATTTT
CASSVNSFTDTQYF
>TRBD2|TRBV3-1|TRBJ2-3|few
TGTGCCAGCAGCCAAGATGTAGCAGCGGGAGGCACAGATACGCAGTATTTT
CASSQDVAAGGTDTQYF
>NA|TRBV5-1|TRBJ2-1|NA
TGCGCCAGCAGCTTAGACTGGGAAGAGGAGCAGTTCTTC
CASSLDWEEEQFF
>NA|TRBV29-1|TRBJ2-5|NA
TGCAGCGCTAGAAGCGGAGTGGGGCAAGAGACCCAGTACTTC
CSARSGVGQETQYF
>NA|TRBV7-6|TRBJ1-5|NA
TGTGCCAGCAGCTCAGGGCAAAATAGCAATCAGCCCCAGCATTTT
CASSSGQNSNQPQHF
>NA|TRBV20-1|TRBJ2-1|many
TGCAGTGCTAGAGATCAAGGCCCCGATGAGCAGTTCTTC
CSARDQGPDEQFF
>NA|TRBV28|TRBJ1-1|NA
TGTGCCAGCAGCGTGACGGGTCTTTTTAACACTGAAGCTTTCTTT
CASSVTGLFNTEAFF